This T cell receptor (beta chain) originates from a study of response to subunit inactivated influenza vaccine listed by TCRdb under 2018. Concerning the study at large: Deep quantitative T cell receptor repertoire profiling was used in the study to track responses to a trivalent subunit inactivated influenza vaccine. The full study reports these points: It was suggested by the authors that each seasonal influenza vaccination may recruit only a limited number of new T cells.

This clonotype was recorded a few times. Its recognized antigen is unknown. It has no much larger one-base neighbor in the sample; base qualities were not kept. From a lookup of the germline V gene, CDR1 and CDR2 are ENHRY and SYGVKD. The CDR3 holds 14 amino acids from the cysteine to the phenylalanine. Only the CDR3 DNA stays, 42 bases, in frame from base 1. Germline trimming: 6 bases from V, 7 bases from J; junction bases outside gene matches: 9. Libraries came from RT-PCR. The sequencing machine was an Illumina HiSeq 2500. Using fastp at Q25 and MiXCR, TCRdb reprocessed the public reads and kept productive beta chains. Every CDR3 protein is listed once, alongside the most common genes and DNA of its rows. The sample profile shows around 480,000 distinct CDR3 sequences; approximately 17% of them were found once. Roughly 3.1% of the sample rests with the top ten.

Material: CD4+ T cells sorted from PBMCs, obtained roughly 24 months after vaccination. The chain employs TRBV10-3 and TRBJ1-2; 9 of the junction bases match TRBD1. This TCR was sampled from a man in his fifties or sixties who received an inactivated influenza vaccine. Donor details come from another sample of the same person, matched by shared clones. In nucleotides, the sequence is TGTGCCATCAGACCGGGACAGGGTTTATCTGGCTACACCTTC. Its protein reads: CAIRPGQGLSGYTF.